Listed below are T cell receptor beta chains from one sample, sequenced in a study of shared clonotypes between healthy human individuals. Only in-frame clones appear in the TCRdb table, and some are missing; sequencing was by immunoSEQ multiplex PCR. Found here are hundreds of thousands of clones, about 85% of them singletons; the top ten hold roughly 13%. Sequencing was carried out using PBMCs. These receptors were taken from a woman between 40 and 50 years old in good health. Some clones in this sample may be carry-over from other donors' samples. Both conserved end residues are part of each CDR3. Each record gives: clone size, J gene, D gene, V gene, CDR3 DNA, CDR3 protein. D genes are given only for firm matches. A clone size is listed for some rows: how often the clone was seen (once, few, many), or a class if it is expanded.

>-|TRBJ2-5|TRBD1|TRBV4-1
TGCGCCAGCAGCCAAGCCCGCCAGGGGGTCTCGGAGACCCAGTACTTC
CASSQARQGVSETQYF
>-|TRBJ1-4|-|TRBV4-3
TGCGCCAGCAGCCAATATACGAGGGGAAAACTGTTTTTT
CASSQYTRGKLFF
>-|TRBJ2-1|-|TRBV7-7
TGTGCCAGCAGCTTAACCCCCTGGCAGGGAGGAAATGAGCAGTTCTTC
CASSLTPWQGGNEQFF
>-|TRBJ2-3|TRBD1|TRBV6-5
TGTGCCAGCAGTTACTTAGGGACAGTCACAGACACGCAGTATTTT
CASSYLGTVTDTQYF
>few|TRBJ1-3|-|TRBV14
TGTGCCAGCAGCCAAGTTGGAAACACCATATATTTT
CASSQVGNTIYF
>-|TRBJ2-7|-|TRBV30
TGTGCCTGGACACCCACCACATTCCACGAGCAGTACTTC
CAWTPTTFHEQYF
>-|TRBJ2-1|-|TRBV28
TGTGCCAGCAGTTTAGCCCGGGGGGCTAGCGCGAATGAGCAGTTCTTC
CASSLARGASANEQFF
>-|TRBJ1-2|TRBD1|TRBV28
TGTGCCAGCAGAATTCGGACAGGGAGCTATGACTACACCTTC
CASRIRTGSYDYTF
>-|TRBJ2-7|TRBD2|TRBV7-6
TGTGCCAGCAGCTTAGCCAGCGGGAGCCGCGAGCAGTACTTC
CASSLASGSREQYF
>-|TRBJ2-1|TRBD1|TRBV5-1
TGCGCCAGCAGCTTGGAACCGGGACAGAACTACAATGAGCAGTTCTTC
CASSLEPGQNYNEQFF
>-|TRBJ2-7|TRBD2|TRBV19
TGTGCCAGTAGGACAGCTAGCGGCCTTACCTACGAGCAGTACTTC
CASRTASGLTYEQYF
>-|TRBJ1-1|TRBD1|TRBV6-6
TGTGCCAGCAGCCCGACAGGGGGTCGGACTGAAGCTTTCTTT
CASSPTGGRTEAFF
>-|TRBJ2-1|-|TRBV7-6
TGTGCCAGCAGCCCCTGGGGCAATAATGAGCAGTTCTTC
CASSPWGNNEQFF
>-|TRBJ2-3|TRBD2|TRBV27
TGTGCCAGCAGTCGACTAGCGGCGCGCGGGGGTACGCAGTATTTT
CASSRLAARGGTQYF
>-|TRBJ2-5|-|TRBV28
TGTGCCAGCAGTTTTATGCTCCCCTCCGGGACCCAGTACTTC
CASSFMLPSGTQYF
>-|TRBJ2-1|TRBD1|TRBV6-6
TGTGCCAGCAGTTACTCAGGGGGCCTGGGTGAGCAGTTCTTC
CASSYSGGLGEQFF
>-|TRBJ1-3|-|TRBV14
TGTGCCAGCAGCCAAGATCCTGGGGGAGGAAACACCATATATTTT
CASSQDPGGGNTIYF
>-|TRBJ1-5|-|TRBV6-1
TGTGCCAGCAGTGTGGGAGGGGGTAATCAGCCCCAGCATTTT
CASSVGGGNQPQHF
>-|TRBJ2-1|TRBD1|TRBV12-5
TGTGCTAGTGGACGAGCAGGGGGCTCATACAATGAGCAGTTCTTC
CASGRAGGSYNEQFF
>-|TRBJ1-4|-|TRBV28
TGTGCCAGCAGCCTAGTTGGCCGGGGGCCGGGTGAAAAACTGTTTTTT
CASSLVGRGPGEKLFF
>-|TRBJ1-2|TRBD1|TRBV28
TGTGCCAGCAGTCTCAACCCGGGACAGTCGCGTGGCTACACCTTC
CASSLNPGQSRGYTF
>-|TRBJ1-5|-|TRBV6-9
TGTGCCAGCAGTCCACAGTGGGGGGGGAGTCAGCCCCAGCATTTT
CASSPQWGGSQPQHF
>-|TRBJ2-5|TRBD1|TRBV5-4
TGTGCCAGCAGGCGGGACAGGGGGCTGGAGACCCAGTACTTC
CASRRDRGLETQYF
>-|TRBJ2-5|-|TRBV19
TGTGCCAGTAGTATCACAGGTGGCGAGACCCAGTACTTC
CASSITGGETQYF
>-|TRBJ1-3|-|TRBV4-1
TGCGCCAGCAGCCATGGCAGTGGAGGTGGAAACACCATATATTTT
CASSHGSGGGNTIYF
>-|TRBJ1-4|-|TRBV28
TGTGCCACCATGAAAGATGAAAAACTGTTTTTT
CATMKDEKLFF
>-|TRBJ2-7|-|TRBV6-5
TGTGCCAGCAGTTACATTATCCATGGGTACGAGCAGTACTTC
CASSYIIHGYEQYF
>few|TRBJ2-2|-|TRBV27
TGTGCCAGCAGGCCCAGCGGTTTAAACACCGGGGAGCTGTTTTTT
CASRPSGLNTGELFF
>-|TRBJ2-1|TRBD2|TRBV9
TGTGCCAGCAGCGTAGCCCTAGCGGACAATGAGCAGTTCTTC
CASSVALADNEQFF
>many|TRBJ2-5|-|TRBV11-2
TGTGCCAGCAGCTTAGTACGCCACGAGGGACCGCAGACCCGAGAGACCCAGTACTTC
CASSLVRHEGPQTRETQYF
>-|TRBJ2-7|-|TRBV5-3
TGTGCCAGAAGCCCGGGACAACCCTACGAGCAGTACTTC
CARSPGQPYEQYF
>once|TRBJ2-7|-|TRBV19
TGTGCCAGTAGTATGGGTAGCGGCCACTACGAGCAGTACTTC
CASSMGSGHYEQYF
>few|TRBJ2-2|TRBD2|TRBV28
TGTGCCAGCAGCCGAGGAGCGGGAGGGCCCGGGGAGCTGTTTTTT
CASSRGAGGPGELFF
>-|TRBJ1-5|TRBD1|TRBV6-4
TGTGCCAGCAGTGAGACAGGGGGGAGCAATCAGCCCCAGCATTTT
CASSETGGSNQPQHF
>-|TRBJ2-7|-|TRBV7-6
TGTGCCAGCAGCTTAGTGCGGGACTCCTACGAGCAGTACTTC
CASSLVRDSYEQYF
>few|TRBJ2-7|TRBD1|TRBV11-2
TGTGCCAGCAGCCAGACAGGGGCCTTCTCCTACGAGCAGTACTTC
CASSQTGAFSYEQYF
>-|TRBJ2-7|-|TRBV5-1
TGCGCCAGCAGCGAACAGGGAGGAGAGCAGTACTTC
CASSEQGGEQYF
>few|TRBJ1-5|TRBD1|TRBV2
TGTGCCAGCAGGACAGGGCCCAATCAGCCCCAGCATTTT
CASRTGPNQPQHF
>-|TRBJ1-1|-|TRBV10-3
TGTGCCATCAGCGCACTGAACACTGAAGCTTTCTTT
CAISALNTEAFF
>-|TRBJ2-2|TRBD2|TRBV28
TGTGCCAGCAGTTCCAGCGGGAGGAACACCGGGGAGCTGTTTTTT
CASSSSGRNTGELFF
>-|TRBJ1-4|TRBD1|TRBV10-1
TGCGCCACCCAGGGGGCTGGGTATGAAAAACTGTTTTTT
CATQGAGYEKLFF
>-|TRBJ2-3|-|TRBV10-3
TGTGCCATCAGCGCCCTCGGACTCCGAGCAGATACGCAGTATTTT
CAISALGLRADTQYF
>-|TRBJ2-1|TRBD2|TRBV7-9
TGTGCCAGCAGCTCGACTAGCGGGAGGGCCTGGAATGAGCAGTTCTTC
CASSSTSGRAWNEQFF
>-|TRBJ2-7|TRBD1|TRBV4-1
TGCGCCAGCAGCCAAGAATGGGGGGACAGGGACTACGAGCAGTACTTC
CASSQEWGDRDYEQYF
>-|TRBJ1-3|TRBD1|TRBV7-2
TGTGCCAGCAGCTTAGCGGGACAGGGAAACACCATATATTTT
CASSLAGQGNTIYF
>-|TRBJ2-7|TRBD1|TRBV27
TGTGCCAGCAGCCACCGGGACAGGGGGCGCGGCGAGCAGTACTTC
CASSHRDRGRGEQYF
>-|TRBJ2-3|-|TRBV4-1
TGCGCCAGCAGCCAAGGGGGCGGGGCTAGCACAGATACGCAGTATTTT
CASSQGGGASTDTQYF
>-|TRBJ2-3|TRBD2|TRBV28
TGTGCCAGCAACCTCGGGACTAGCGGCACAGATACGCAGTATTTT
CASNLGTSGTDTQYF
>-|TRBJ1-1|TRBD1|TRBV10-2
TGCGCCAGCAGTGAGTCGGGACAGGGTGAAGCTTTCTTT
CASSESGQGEAFF
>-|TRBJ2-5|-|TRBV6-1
TGTGCCAGCAGTGAACGGAGGGGAGTTGGGACCCAGTACTTC
CASSERRGVGTQYF
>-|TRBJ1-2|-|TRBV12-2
TGTGCAAGTCGCTTAGAGAACAGGGACCGCTATGGCTACACCTTC
CASRLENRDRYGYTF
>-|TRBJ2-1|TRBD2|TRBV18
TGTGCCAGCTCACAGGGACTAGCGGGGGACAATGAGCAGTTCTTC
CASSQGLAGDNEQFF
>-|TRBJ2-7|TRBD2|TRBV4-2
TGTGCCAGCAGCCAACAGGCTAGCGGGAGTGGCGAGCAGTACTTC
CASSQQASGSGEQYF